These T cell receptor beta chains were read from a single sample in a study of blood T cells in healthy people across ages. TCRdb used MiXCR to reprocess the 5' RACE reads, holding one entry per CDR3 protein. The sample comprises hundreds of thousands of distinct CDR3 sequences, less than 35% of which are singletons, and approximately 15% rests with the top ten. Sequencing was performed on blood. These receptors were collected from a woman older than 75 in good health. CDR3s include the opening cysteine and the closing phenylalanine or tryptophan. The D gene is left open where the match is weak. A clone size is listed for some rows: how often the clone was seen (once, few, many), or a class if it is expanded.

v_gene: TRBV27; j_gene: TRBJ2-2; abundance: .; d_gene: TRBD1; CDR3nt: TGTGCCAGCAGTTTTCGGCAGGGGGATTTTGGCGGGGAGCTGTTTTTT; CDR3aa: CASSFRQGDFGGELFF
v_gene: TRBV7-2; j_gene: TRBJ1-6; abundance: many; d_gene: .; CDR3nt: TGTGCCAGCAGCCTCGGACGTAATTCACCCCTCCACTTT; CDR3aa: CASSLGRNSPLHF
v_gene: TRBV6-1; j_gene: TRBJ1-6; abundance: few; d_gene: TRBD1; CDR3nt: TGTGCCAGCAGTGACCGGACAGGGGGTCGTTCTAATTCACCCCTCCACTTT; CDR3aa: CASSDRTGGRSNSPLHF
v_gene: TRBV4-1; j_gene: TRBJ1-2; abundance: .; d_gene: .; CDR3nt: TGCGCCAGCAGCCAATCGCAGGGAACGGCTAACTATGGCTACACCTTC; CDR3aa: CASSQSQGTANYGYTF
v_gene: TRBV10-3; j_gene: TRBJ2-7; abundance: many; d_gene: TRBD1; CDR3nt: TGTGCCATCAGTGAAAGGGACAGCTCCTACGAGCAGTACTTC; CDR3aa: CAISERDSSYEQYF
v_gene: TRBV2; j_gene: TRBJ2-1; abundance: .; d_gene: TRBD2; CDR3nt: TGTGCCAGCAGTGAAAGCCTAGCGGGGGGGCGTGAGCAGTTCTTC; CDR3aa: CASSESLAGGREQFF
v_gene: TRBV7-2; j_gene: TRBJ1-1; abundance: .; d_gene: .; CDR3nt: TGTGCCAGCAGCTTAGTACGTAGGGGTAGGGGTGAAGCTTTCTTT; CDR3aa: CASSLVRRGRGEAFF
v_gene: TRBV30; j_gene: TRBJ2-1; abundance: many; d_gene: .; CDR3nt: TGTGCCTGGAGCATGGAACTAATCAATGAGCAGTTCTTC; CDR3aa: CAWSMELINEQFF
v_gene: TRBV20-1; j_gene: TRBJ2-7; abundance: many; d_gene: .; CDR3nt: TGCAGCCCTGGGATGGGCTCCTACGAGCAGTACTTC; CDR3aa: CSPGMGSYEQYF
v_gene: TRBV3-1; j_gene: TRBJ2-3; abundance: few; d_gene: .; CDR3nt: TGTGCCAGCAGCCAGGCGAGTGGAACATTTAGCAGGACAGATACGCAGTATTTT; CDR3aa: CASSQASGTFSRTDTQYF
v_gene: TRBV18; j_gene: TRBJ1-5; abundance: few; d_gene: .; CDR3nt: TGTGCCAGCTTACAGAGCCTCAATCAGCCCCAGCATTTT; CDR3aa: CASLQSLNQPQHF
v_gene: TRBV20-1; j_gene: TRBJ2-7; abundance: few; d_gene: .; CDR3nt: TGCAGTGCTCCAGGGGACGAGCAGTACTTC; CDR3aa: CSAPGDEQYF
v_gene: TRBV28; j_gene: TRBJ2-7; abundance: many; d_gene: TRBD1; CDR3nt: TGTGCCAGCAGCTCCTCCGGGACAGGGGACTACGAGCAGTACTTC; CDR3aa: CASSSSGTGDYEQYF
v_gene: TRBV7-9; j_gene: TRBJ2-7; abundance: many; d_gene: .; CDR3nt: TGTGCCAGCAGCTTATACGGGACGGACGAGCAGTACTTC; CDR3aa: CASSLYGTDEQYF
v_gene: TRBV4-2; j_gene: TRBJ2-1; abundance: many; d_gene: .; CDR3nt: TGTGCCAGCAGCCAAGTTCGGAGCTCCTACAATGAGCAGTTCTTC; CDR3aa: CASSQVRSSYNEQFF
v_gene: TRBV20-1; j_gene: TRBJ1-5; abundance: .; d_gene: .; CDR3nt: TGCAGTGCTATTGGGGGGGCGACCCTTAATCAGCCCCAGCATTTT; CDR3aa: CSAIGGATLNQPQHF
v_gene: TRBV5-1; j_gene: TRBJ1-2; abundance: .; d_gene: .; CDR3nt: TGCGCCAGCAGCTTACAGGGAGGGGATGGCTACACCTTC; CDR3aa: CASSLQGGDGYTF
v_gene: TRBV3-1; j_gene: TRBJ2-5; abundance: many; d_gene: .; CDR3nt: TGTGCCAGCAGCCTCGGCCGTCCCTCAGAGACCCAGTACTTC; CDR3aa: CASSLGRPSETQYF
v_gene: TRBV6-1; j_gene: TRBJ1-6; abundance: .; d_gene: .; CDR3nt: TGTGCCAGCAGCGACAACGGGAAGAATTCACCCCTCCACTTT; CDR3aa: CASSDNGKNSPLHF
v_gene: TRBV27; j_gene: TRBJ2-7; abundance: .; d_gene: TRBD2; CDR3nt: TGTGCCAGCAGTTTATCTACTAGCGGGGGGGCCTCCTACAATGAGCAGTACTTC; CDR3aa: CASSLSTSGGASYNEQYF
v_gene: TRBV7-2; j_gene: TRBJ2-6; abundance: many; d_gene: .; CDR3nt: TGTGCCAGCAGCAAGAACCCCGGGACTCACTCTGGGGCCAACGTCCTGACTTTC; CDR3aa: CASSKNPGTHSGANVLTF
v_gene: TRBV20-1; j_gene: TRBJ2-4; abundance: many; d_gene: .; CDR3nt: TGCAGTGCTAGTGAGGTGGTGGCCAAAAACATTCAGTACTTC; CDR3aa: CSASEVVAKNIQYF
v_gene: TRBV7-2; j_gene: TRBJ2-1; abundance: .; d_gene: TRBD1; CDR3nt: TGTGCCAGCAGACCAATCGGGACAGACTACAATGAGCAGTTCTTC; CDR3aa: CASRPIGTDYNEQFF
v_gene: TRBV20-1; j_gene: TRBJ2-5; abundance: many; d_gene: TRBD1; CDR3nt: TGCAGTGCAGCGGACAGGGGAGAGACCCAGTACTTC; CDR3aa: CSAADRGETQYF
v_gene: TRBV30; j_gene: TRBJ1-5; abundance: .; d_gene: TRBD1; CDR3nt: TGTGCCTGGAGTGTACGGGACAGGGAAGGGCAGCCCCAGCATTTT; CDR3aa: CAWSVRDREGQPQHF
v_gene: TRBV12-3/TRBV12-4; j_gene: TRBJ2-2; abundance: many; d_gene: .; CDR3nt: TGTGCCAGCAGATCCCTTCAGGGGCGCGGCACCGGGGAGCTGTTTTTT; CDR3aa: CASRSLQGRGTGELFF
v_gene: TRBV5-1; j_gene: TRBJ2-3; abundance: many; d_gene: .; CDR3nt: TGCGCCAGCAGCTTGGAAACAGGGCGCACAGATACGCAGTATTTT; CDR3aa: CASSLETGRTDTQYF
v_gene: TRBV6-5; j_gene: TRBJ2-3; abundance: many; d_gene: TRBD2; CDR3nt: TGTGCCAGCAGTTACGGGGGAGGGCGAGATACGCAGTATTTT; CDR3aa: CASSYGGGRDTQYF
v_gene: TRBV5-1; j_gene: TRBJ2-1; abundance: .; d_gene: .; CDR3nt: TGCGCCAGCAGCTTGGAAGGCACCGGTTTTGAGCAGTTCTTC; CDR3aa: CASSLEGTGFEQFF
v_gene: TRBV28; j_gene: TRBJ2-7; abundance: many; d_gene: .; CDR3nt: TGTGCCAGCAGTTATCCCTCCGGCCTAACCCCCTACGAGCAGTACTTC; CDR3aa: CASSYPSGLTPYEQYF
v_gene: TRBV29-1; j_gene: TRBJ2-1; abundance: .; d_gene: TRBD2; CDR3nt: TGCGGCGTTGGAGGTGGAGCGGGGGGCTCCCACAATGAGCAGTTCTTC; CDR3aa: CGVGGGAGGSHNEQFF
v_gene: TRBV5-1; j_gene: TRBJ1-2; abundance: many; d_gene: .; CDR3nt: TGCGCCAGCAGCCCGGACAGCAGCTATGGCTACACCTTC; CDR3aa: CASSPDSSYGYTF
v_gene: TRBV7-9; j_gene: TRBJ1-1; abundance: many; d_gene: .; CDR3nt: TGTGCCAGCACTTATGTTTCGGGGGATGGCACTGAAGCTTTCTTT; CDR3aa: CASTYVSGDGTEAFF
v_gene: TRBV12-3/TRBV12-4; j_gene: TRBJ2-5; abundance: many; d_gene: .; CDR3nt: TGTGCCAGCAGTTTATCGGCCAGAGGAGAGACCCAGTACTTC; CDR3aa: CASSLSARGETQYF
v_gene: TRBV5-1; j_gene: TRBJ2-7; abundance: many; d_gene: .; CDR3nt: TGCGCCAGCAGTACGGAGGGGGGGGCGGTCTACGAGCAGTACTTC; CDR3aa: CASSTEGGAVYEQYF
v_gene: TRBV2; j_gene: TRBJ1-2; abundance: .; d_gene: .; CDR3nt: TGTGCCAGCAGTGACGCCCGAGGGGGGGGCTATGGCTGCACCTTC; CDR3aa: CASSDARGGGYGCTF
v_gene: TRBV7-8; j_gene: TRBJ2-3; abundance: many; d_gene: TRBD1; CDR3nt: TGTGCCAGCAGCTTAACATCGACAGGGGCAGATACGCAGTATTTT; CDR3aa: CASSLTSTGADTQYF